This entry lists 21 T cell receptor beta chains sequenced from one sample in a study of blood T cell repertoires in COVID-19. Libraries were prepared by immunoSEQ multiplex PCR; TCRdb keeps only in-frame clonotypes and omits some of them. The sample shows a few hundred thousand clones, around 91% of them seen only once. Specimen: peripheral blood. These receptors originate from an older woman with acute or convalescent COVID-19.

The chain links TRBV5-6 to TRBJ2-5, with D perhaps matching TRBD2 (5 bases). V lost 0 bases and J 5 bases, leaving 17 bases between the germline ends. Per germline, CDR1 SGHDT and CDR2 YYEEEE. This CDR3 comprises 16 residues. The CDR3 spells CASSLAATGGLETQYF. CDR3 sequence (DNA): TGTGCCAGCAGCTTGGCGGCTACTGGCGGGTTGGAGACCCAGTACTTC. The variable domain in full, with the rest retrieved from reference TRBV5-6 and TRBJ2-5, is DAGVTQSPTHLIKTRGQQVTLRCSPKSGHDTVSWYQQALGQGPQFIFQYYEEEERQRGNFPDRFSGHQFPNYSSELNVNALLLGDSALYLCASSLAATGGLETQYFGPGTRLLVL.

The V gene is TRBV6-6, the J gene TRBJ2-7; D is ambiguous. This CDR3 spans 11 amino acids. Germline V lookup: CDR1 MNHNY, CDR2 SVGAGI (reference sequence). V was cut by 6 bases and J by 7 bases, with 10 bases left in between. The CDR3 is CASSTTREQYF. CDR3 DNA: TGTGCCAGCAGCACGACGAGGGAGCAGTACTTC.

To note about this clone: Because the CDR3's place on the DNA is in doubt, the DNA is left out and the CDR3 is given as listed by TCRdb. The V gene is TRBV19, the J gene TRBJ1-5; TRBD1, as called in the table, went unchecked against the DNA. CDR1 is LNHDA, CDR2 SQIVND, per germline (reference sequence). The CDR3 is 15 amino acids in total, end residues counted. The CDR3 sequence: CASSIVGTGNIGIIF.

This rearrangement joins TRBV5-4 to TRBJ2-7; a possible D gene is TRBD1 (6 bases). The CDR3 runs 13 residues. Germline V CDR1 and CDR2: SGHNT, YYREEE (reference sequence). The V end was cut by 2 bases, the J end by 4 bases, with 10 bases between. CDR3 DNA: TGTGCCAGCAGCTTTCAGGGGACGTACGAGCAGTACTTC. Translation gives CASSFQGTYEQYF.

The chain recombines TRBV7-2 with TRBJ2-2; D is ambiguous. Germline V gene lookup returns CDR1 SGHTA and CDR2 FQGNSA. V gave up 5 bases and J gave up 4 bases, with 8 bases separating them. The CDR3 is 13 amino acids. The CDR3 protein is CASSATSTGELFF. CDR3 in DNA: TGTGCCAGCAGCGCAACAAGCACCGGGGAGCTGTTTTTT. The full variable domain, completed using reference TRBV7-2 and TRBJ2-2, is GAGVSQSPSNKVTEKGKDVELRCDPISGHTALYWYRQSLGQGLEFLIYFQGNSAPDKSGLPSDRFSAERTGGSVSTLTIQRTQQEDSAVYLCASSATSTGELFFGEGSRLTVL.

CDR3 DNA sequence: TGTGCCAGCAGTTACTTGCAGGGGAACACTGAAGCTTTCTTT. Amino acids: CASSYLQGNTEAFF. The chain recombines TRBV6-5 with TRBJ1-1; a possible D gene is TRBD1 (5 bases). V was shortened by 1 base and J by 1 base, with 7 bases between the two germline ends. In germline, CDR1 is MNHEY, CDR2 SVGAGI. The CDR3 spans 14 residues.

The genes are TRBV19 and TRBJ2-1; 11 nucleotides agree with TRBD2. The trim removed 4 bases at V and 0 bases at J, leaving 5 bases unmatched. Germline CDR1 and CDR2: LNHDA and SQIVND (reference sequence). The CDR3 extends over 17 amino acids. CDR3 loop: CASSNSGRATSYNEQFF. The CDR3 DNA is TGTGCCAGTAGTAATAGCGGGAGGGCGACCTCCTACAATGAGCAGTTCTTC.

The V call is TRBV7-8, the J call TRBJ2-2; 8 nucleotides match TRBD1. Germline V gives CDR1 SGHVS, CDR2 FQNEAQ. V shed 5 bases, J shed 8 bases, and the junction held 10 bases outside the gene matches. This CDR3 is 15 amino acids long. As DNA, the CDR3 is TGTGCCAGCAGCATAAGACGGACAGGGAAAGGGGAGCTGTTTTTT. Protein: CASSIRRTGKGELFF.

The rearrangement joins TRBV5-4 to TRBJ1-3; D is possibly TRBD1 (5 bases). The V gene lost 2 bases and the J gene lost 7 bases, with 13 bases spanning the gap. This CDR3 is 14 amino acids long. Germline CDR1 reads SGHNT; CDR2 reads YYREEE (reference sequence). CDR3 protein: CASSLWGDSNTIYF. CDR3 nucleotides: TGTGCCAGCAGCTTATGGGGGGACTCGAACACCATATATTTT. The full variable domain, completed using reference TRBV5-4 and TRBJ1-3, is ETGVTQSPTHLIKTRGQQVTLRCSSQSGHNTVSWYQQALGQGPQFIFQYYREEENGRGNFPPRFSGLQFPNYSSELNVNALELDDSALYLCASSLWGDSNTIYFGEGSWLTVV.

The chain joins TRBV3-1 (or the pseudogene TRBV3-2) to TRBJ2-1; TRBD2 matches 13 bases. This CDR3 contains 17 residues. Germline CDR1 is LGHDT and CDR2 is YNNKEL (reference sequence). With V trimmed by 8 bases and J by 0 bases, 7 bases remained unmatched. CDR3 DNA sequence: TGTGCCAGCCTAAAGACTAGCGGGGGGAGCTCCTACAATGAGCAGTTCTTC. Its protein product is CASLKTSGGSSYNEQFF.

The CDR3 region is CASSTKMNTEAFF. DNA for the CDR3: TGTGCCAGCAGTACTAAGATGAACACTGAAGCTTTCTTT. The rearrangement joins TRBV27 to TRBJ1-1; no clear D. The CDR3 has 13 residues. With 5 bases removed from V and 0 bases from J, the gap between germline ends came to 7 bases. Germline V gene lookup returns CDR1 MNHEY and CDR2 SMNVEV (reference sequence).

The gene calls are TRBV4-2 and TRBJ2-7; a weak D match, TRBD2 (6 bases). The CDR3 contains 13 residues. The V gene's germline CDR1 is LGHNA and CDR2 YNFKEQ. Trimming shortened V by 5 bases and J by 4 bases, and 12 bases separated the two germline ends. CDR3 amino acids: CASSSGVGYEQYF. The CDR3, as DNA: TGTGCCAGCAGCTCGGGAGTGGGGTACGAGCAGTACTTC.

The rearrangement links TRBV6-2 or TRBV6-3 to TRBJ1-1, with a possible D match to TRBD1 (5 bases). Trimming took off 1 base at V and 7 bases at J, with 13 bases between the two ends. Germline values: CDR1 MNHEY, CDR2 SVGEGT. The CDR3 spans 14 residues. The CDR3 sequence is CASSYFSRADEAFF. The CDR3 bases are TGTGCCAGCAGTTACTTTTCCAGGGCCGATGAAGCTTTCTTT.

The V gene is TRBV6-2 or TRBV6-3, the J gene TRBJ2-1; 7 bases match TRBD1. Trimming cost V 5 bases and J 3 bases; bases outside gene matches: 7. CDR1 and CDR2 from the germline V gene are MNHEY and SVGEGT. The CDR3 runs 15 residues. CDR3 coding DNA: TGTGCCAGCAGTCCCGAGGACAGGTTCTACAATGAGCAGTTCTTC. It is translated as CASSPEDRFYNEQFF.

This clone was picked up one time. The chain employs TRBV2 and TRBJ2-2; 8 bases align to TRBD1. Unmatched junction bases numbered 11, after V lost 4 bases and J lost 7 bases. This CDR3 is 16 amino acids long. The V gene's germline CDR1 is SNHLY and CDR2 FYNNEI. CDR3 protein: CASSVTPGGRGGELFF. CDR3 DNA: TGTGCCAGCAGTGTAACACCAGGGGGCCGTGGCGGGGAGCTGTTTTTT.

This clone was seen only once. This CDR3 is CASSLLAGVDNEQFF. The CDR3 coding sequence is TGTGCCAGCAGCTTACTAGCGGGAGTCGACAATGAGCAGTTCTTC. This rearrangement joins TRBV7-3 to TRBJ2-1; 10 nucleotides line up with TRBD2. Trimming took 2 bases from V and 5 from J; bases not matched to a gene: 3. The CDR3 consists of 15 residues. Germline lookup yields CDR1 SGHTA and CDR2 FQGTGA.

The chain has TRBV21-1 and TRBJ1-1; the table's D call, TRBD1, has no DNA check behind it. TRBV21-1 is marked as a pseudogene. The CDR3 extends over 17 amino acids. DNA of the CDR3: TGTGCCAGCAGCAAAGATCCTGAGTCAGACATGAACACTGAAGCTTTCTTT. Its protein product is CASSKDPESDMNTEAFF.

J is TRBJ1-3 and V is TRBV29-1; unclear D gene. The CDR3 runs 15 residues. Germline lookup yields CDR1 SQVTM and CDR2 ANQGSEA. The germline V and J ends were trimmed by 7 bases and 0 bases, with 16 bases remaining between them. CDR3 in DNA: TGCAGCGCTTTACGTACCGCGGTCTCTGGAAACACCATATATTTT. Residues: CSALRTAVSGNTIYF.

The chain couples TRBV19 to TRBJ1-1; D unresolved. Between the trimmed V and J ends, which lost 3 bases and 8 bases, there was a span of 7 bases. The CDR3 covers 11 residues. Germline V CDR1 and CDR2: LNHDA, SQIVND (reference sequence). CDR3: CASSIDLEAFF. The CDR3 DNA follows: TGTGCCAGTAGTATCGATCTAGAAGCTTTCTTT.

This clone was counted a few times. The CDR3 DNA sequence: TGTGCCACCAGTGACCCCGGCGGGGTGAACACCGGGGAGCTGTTTTTT. This sequence encodes CATSDPGGVNTGELFF. This chain joins TRBV24-1 and TRBJ2-2; weak D call: TRBD2 (6 bases). V lost 4 bases to trimming and J lost 1 base, with 12 bases between them. Germline CDR1 reads KGHDR; CDR2 reads SFDVKD. This CDR3 has 16 residues.

This chain joins TRBV19 and TRBJ2-1, with D perhaps matching TRBD2 (5 bases). The V and J ends lost 5 bases and 2 bases respectively, with 19 bases between them. Germline loops: CDR1 LNHDA, CDR2 SQIVND (reference sequence). The CDR3 loop spans 17 amino acids. CDR3 sequence (DNA): TGTGCCAGTAGTGAGAGGGTCAGGAACCTCCCCTACAATGAGCAGTTCTTC. Its protein is CASSERVRNLPYNEQFF.